The rows below give T cell receptor beta chains drawn from one sample of a study of blood T cell repertoires in COVID-19. The data were produced by immunoSEQ multiplex PCR, yet TCRdb's version contains in-frame clones alone and is incomplete. The data contain about 250,000 clones, around 86% of them singletons. The sample taken for sequencing was PBMCs or T cells enriched from blood (not recorded which). These TCRs come from a woman between 45 and 65 years old who had recovered from COVID-19. Both conserved end residues are part of each CDR3. Each record gives: D gene, V gene, J gene, clone size, CDR3 protein, CDR3 DNA. The D gene is left open where the match is weak. Size tells how often a clone was seen (once, few, many) or the class of an expanded clone, and some rows leave it out.

d_gene: TRBD1; v_gene: TRBV9; j_gene: TRBJ1-1; abundance: -; CDR3aa: CASSPVGQGYTEAFF; CDR3nt: TGTGCCAGCAGCCCCGTCGGACAGGGGTACACTGAAGCTTTCTTT
d_gene: -; v_gene: TRBV5-6; j_gene: TRBJ1-1; abundance: -; CDR3aa: CASSTLGRGAFF; CDR3nt: TGTGCCAGCTCTACTCTGGGCAGGGGAGCTTTCTTT
d_gene: TRBD1; v_gene: TRBV7-9; j_gene: TRBJ1-1; abundance: -; CDR3aa: CATRTTSYPTGTANTEAFF; CDR3nt: TGTGCCACCCGAACCACAAGCTATCCAACCGGGACAGCGAACACTGAAGCTTTCTTT
d_gene: TRBD1; v_gene: TRBV5-1; j_gene: TRBJ1-4; abundance: -; CDR3aa: CASSLGQGNEKLFF; CDR3nt: TGCGCCAGCAGCTTGGGACAGGGTAATGAAAAACTGTTTTTT
d_gene: -; v_gene: TRBV5-6; j_gene: TRBJ2-3; abundance: -; CDR3aa: CASSFADTQYF; CDR3nt: TGTGCCAGCAGCTTTGCGGATACGCAGTATTTT
d_gene: TRBD1; v_gene: TRBV5-1; j_gene: TRBJ2-7; abundance: -; CDR3aa: CASSLKTGDYEQYF; CDR3nt: TGCGCCAGCAGCTTGAAGACAGGGGACTACGAGCAGTACTTC
d_gene: TRBD2; v_gene: TRBV27; j_gene: TRBJ2-1; abundance: -; CDR3aa: CASSLGTSGYNEQFF; CDR3nt: TGTGCCAGCAGTTTGGGGACTAGCGGTTACAATGAGCAGTTCTTC
d_gene: -; v_gene: TRBV10-1; j_gene: TRBJ2-7; abundance: -; CDR3aa: CASSGTVQGTYEQYF; CDR3nt: TGCGCCAGCAGTGGGACGGTTCAGGGTACCTACGAGCAGTACTTC
d_gene: TRBD2; v_gene: TRBV9; j_gene: TRBJ2-5; abundance: -; CDR3aa: CASTISGSDQETQYF; CDR3nt: TGTGCCAGCACCATTAGCGGGAGCGATCAAGAGACCCAGTACTTC
d_gene: -; v_gene: TRBV6-6; j_gene: TRBJ2-7; abundance: -; CDR3aa: CASSYIGVGEQYF; CDR3nt: TGTGCCAGCAGTTACATAGGGGTTGGAGAGCAGTACTTC
d_gene: -; v_gene: TRBV5-6; j_gene: TRBJ2-3; abundance: -; CDR3aa: CASSPAAGAIPTDTQYF; CDR3nt: TGTGCCAGCAGCCCGGCGGCAGGGGCTATACCCACAGATACGCAGTATTTT
d_gene: TRBD1; v_gene: TRBV10-3; j_gene: TRBJ2-1; abundance: -; CDR3aa: CAISDRDRGYNEQFF; CDR3nt: TGTGCCATCAGTGATAGGGACAGGGGTTACAATGAGCAGTTCTTC
d_gene: -; v_gene: TRBV7-8; j_gene: TRBJ1-5; abundance: -; CDR3aa: CASSPDSYQPQHF; CDR3nt: TGTGCCAGCAGCCCCGACAGTTATCAGCCCCAGCATTTT
d_gene: -; v_gene: TRBV7-9; j_gene: TRBJ1-4; abundance: few; CDR3aa: CASSSYMEGTNEKLFF; CDR3nt: TGTGCCAGCAGCTCGTATATGGAGGGAACTAATGAAAAACTGTTTTTT
d_gene: -; v_gene: TRBV27; j_gene: TRBJ1-4; abundance: -; CDR3aa: CASSSMHSTGEKLFF; CDR3nt: TGTGCCAGCAGTTCTATGCACTCTACGGGGGAAAAACTGTTTTTT
d_gene: -; v_gene: TRBV29-1; j_gene: TRBJ1-2; abundance: -; CDR3aa: CSVNGPNYGYTF; CDR3nt: TGCAGCGTAAACGGTCCTAACTATGGCTACACCTTC
d_gene: -; v_gene: TRBV2; j_gene: TRBJ2-7; abundance: -; CDR3aa: CASSVDPKTAWTYEQYF; CDR3nt: TGTGCCAGCAGTGTAGACCCAAAGACAGCTTGGACCTACGAGCAGTACTTC
d_gene: TRBD1; v_gene: TRBV9; j_gene: TRBJ2-1; abundance: -; CDR3aa: CASSVYRGPNNEQFF; CDR3nt: TGTGCCAGCAGCGTATACAGGGGGCCTAACAATGAGCAGTTCTTC
d_gene: TRBD1; v_gene: TRBV28; j_gene: TRBJ2-5; abundance: -; CDR3aa: CASSPILTGTGFGGETQYF; CDR3nt: TGTGCCAGCAGTCCGATCCTTACCGGGACAGGGTTTGGGGGAGAGACCCAGTACTTC
d_gene: TRBD1; v_gene: TRBV19; j_gene: TRBJ1-2; abundance: -; CDR3aa: CASSRGTGDYGYTF; CDR3nt: TGTGCCAGTAGTAGGGGGACAGGGGACTATGGCTACACCTTC
d_gene: -; v_gene: TRBV29-1; j_gene: TRBJ1-1; abundance: -; CDR3aa: CSAEWRYTEAFF; CDR3nt: TGCAGCGCTGAATGGCGGTACACTGAAGCTTTCTTT
d_gene: -; v_gene: TRBV9; j_gene: TRBJ1-2; abundance: -; CDR3aa: CASSASLEGVYTF; CDR3nt: TGTGCCAGCAGCGCAAGCTTAGAGGGGGTGTACACCTTC
d_gene: -; v_gene: TRBV6-5; j_gene: TRBJ1-2; abundance: -; CDR3aa: CASSYQGSYGYTF; CDR3nt: TGTGCCAGCAGTTACCAGGGTAGCTATGGCTACACCTTC
d_gene: -; v_gene: TRBV28; j_gene: TRBJ2-7; abundance: -; CDR3aa: CASSLGGEFSYEQYF; CDR3nt: TGTGCCAGCAGTTTAGGGGGCGAATTCTCCTACGAGCAGTACTTC
d_gene: -; v_gene: TRBV3-1/TRBV3-2; j_gene: TRBJ2-1; abundance: -; CDR3aa: CASSLPRLGGGSSYNEQFF; CDR3nt: TGTGCCAGCAGTTTACCCAGGCTAGGGGGGGGCAGCTCCTACAATGAGCAGTTCTTC
d_gene: -; v_gene: TRBV30; j_gene: TRBJ1-6; abundance: -; CDR3aa: CAWSVQGRVVSPLHF; CDR3nt: TGTGCCTGGAGTGTACAAGGCAGGGTTGTTTCACCCCTCCACTTT
d_gene: TRBD1; v_gene: TRBV11-2; j_gene: TRBJ1-6; abundance: -; CDR3aa: CASSDRGNSPLHF; CDR3nt: TGTGCCAGCAGCGACAGGGGTAATTCACCCCTCCACTTT
d_gene: TRBD2; v_gene: TRBV6-5; j_gene: TRBJ2-5; abundance: -; CDR3aa: CASRRLAGRQETQYF; CDR3nt: TGTGCCAGCAGAAGACTAGCGGGGAGGCAAGAGACCCAGTACTTC
d_gene: -; v_gene: TRBV28; j_gene: TRBJ2-2; abundance: once; CDR3aa: CASSLAWSTGELFF; CDR3nt: TGTGCCAGCAGTTTAGCGTGGAGCACCGGGGAGCTGTTTTTT
d_gene: TRBD1; v_gene: TRBV12-3/TRBV12-4; j_gene: TRBJ1-2; abundance: -; CDR3aa: CASRGQGAAGYTF; CDR3nt: TGTGCCAGCAGGGGACAGGGGGCGGCTGGCTACACCTTC
d_gene: TRBD2; v_gene: TRBV7-9; j_gene: TRBJ2-1; abundance: -; CDR3aa: CASLSGGSSYNEQFF; CDR3nt: TGTGCCAGCCTTAGCGGGGGGAGCTCCTACAATGAGCAGTTCTTC
d_gene: -; v_gene: TRBV28; j_gene: TRBJ2-7; abundance: -; CDR3aa: CASSPRDSRATYEQYF; CDR3nt: TGTGCCAGCAGCCCGAGAGACTCCCGAGCTACCTACGAGCAGTACTTC
d_gene: -; v_gene: TRBV18; j_gene: TRBJ2-2; abundance: once; CDR3aa: CASSPTVTANTGELFF; CDR3nt: TGTGCCAGCTCACCGACAGTCACGGCGAACACCGGGGAGCTGTTTTTT
d_gene: TRBD2; v_gene: TRBV7-9; j_gene: TRBJ2-1; abundance: -; CDR3aa: CASSLLPSGSNEQFF; CDR3nt: TGTGCCAGCAGCTTACTGCCTAGCGGGAGCAATGAGCAGTTCTTC
d_gene: TRBD1; v_gene: TRBV30; j_gene: TRBJ1-4; abundance: -; CDR3aa: CAWSSTGGFSEKLFF; CDR3nt: TGTGCCTGGAGTAGTACAGGGGGCTTTTCGGAAAAACTGTTTTTT
d_gene: -; v_gene: TRBV2; j_gene: TRBJ1-1; abundance: -; CDR3aa: CASHDRSLREAFF; CDR3nt: TGTGCCAGCCACGACAGGTCCCTAAGAGAAGCTTTCTTT
d_gene: -; v_gene: TRBV30; j_gene: TRBJ1-3; abundance: -; CDR3aa: CAWSVSRSSGNTIYF; CDR3nt: TGTGCCTGGAGTGTCAGCAGGTCCTCTGGAAACACCATATATTTT
d_gene: -; v_gene: TRBV28; j_gene: TRBJ2-7; abundance: many; CDR3aa: CASSSKTGSPYEQYF; CDR3nt: TGTGCCAGCAGTTCCAAGACAGGATCCCCCTACGAGCAGTACTTC
d_gene: TRBD1; v_gene: TRBV7-9; j_gene: TRBJ2-7; abundance: -; CDR3aa: CASSRGQGDTHEQYF; CDR3nt: TGTGCCAGCAGCCGGGGACAGGGGGATACCCACGAGCAGTACTTC
d_gene: TRBD2; v_gene: TRBV4-1; j_gene: TRBJ2-2; abundance: -; CDR3aa: CASSQETGGSDGELFF; CDR3nt: TGCGCCAGCAGCCAAGAGACGGGAGGGTCGGACGGGGAGCTGTTTTTT
d_gene: TRBD2; v_gene: TRBV7-9; j_gene: TRBJ2-3; abundance: -; CDR3aa: CASSPLGGVPGDTQYF; CDR3nt: TGTGCCAGCAGCCCCCTGGGGGGGGTTCCGGGAGATACGCAGTATTTT
d_gene: -; v_gene: TRBV5-1; j_gene: TRBJ2-5; abundance: -; CDR3aa: CASSSSGGSVYQETQYF; CDR3nt: TGCGCCAGCAGCTCGTCCGGTGGGAGCGTTTATCAAGAGACCCAGTACTTC
d_gene: -; v_gene: TRBV6-5; j_gene: TRBJ2-1; abundance: -; CDR3aa: CASSTAADEQFF; CDR3nt: TGTGCCAGCAGTACGGCGGCGGATGAGCAGTTCTTC
d_gene: TRBD1; v_gene: TRBV5-6; j_gene: TRBJ2-3; abundance: -; CDR3aa: CASSPQIRDRGFADTQYF; CDR3nt: TGTGCCAGCAGCCCCCAAATAAGGGACAGGGGTTTTGCGGATACGCAGTATTTT
d_gene: -; v_gene: TRBV5-8; j_gene: TRBJ1-4; abundance: -; CDR3aa: CASSPLAMAGEKLFF; CDR3nt: TGTGCCAGCAGCCCTCTTGCGATGGCAGGCGAAAAACTGTTTTTT
d_gene: -; v_gene: TRBV27; j_gene: TRBJ2-7; abundance: -; CDR3aa: CASSAHNSYEQYF; CDR3nt: TGTGCCAGCAGTGCTCACAACTCCTACGAGCAGTACTTC
d_gene: -; v_gene: TRBV7-9; j_gene: TRBJ1-2; abundance: -; CDR3aa: CASSSQSYGYTF; CDR3nt: TGTGCCAGCAGCTCACAGTCCTATGGCTACACCTTC
d_gene: -; v_gene: TRBV2; j_gene: TRBJ1-1; abundance: -; CDR3aa: CASSRGGMTEAFF; CDR3nt: TGTGCCAGCTCTAGGGGAGGGATGACTGAAGCTTTCTTT
d_gene: TRBD1; v_gene: TRBV2; j_gene: TRBJ2-7; abundance: -; CDR3aa: CASTGGQGMEEQYF; CDR3nt: TGTGCCAGCACCGGCGGACAGGGAATGGAAGAGCAGTACTTC
d_gene: -; v_gene: TRBV11-3; j_gene: TRBJ2-7; abundance: -; CDR3aa: CASSLGDSYEQYF; CDR3nt: TGTGCCAGCAGCTTAGGTGACAGCTACGAGCAGTACTTC
d_gene: -; v_gene: TRBV30; j_gene: TRBJ1-4; abundance: -; CDR3aa: CAWSQGWKEEKLFF; CDR3nt: TGTGCCTGGAGTCAGGGGTGGAAAGAAGAAAAACTGTTTTTT
d_gene: TRBD1; v_gene: TRBV6-6; j_gene: TRBJ2-7; abundance: -; CDR3aa: CASSSPGQGDEQYF; CDR3nt: TGTGCCAGCAGTTCCCCGGGACAGGGTGACGAGCAGTACTTC
d_gene: TRBD1; v_gene: TRBV3-1/TRBV3-2; j_gene: TRBJ2-7; abundance: -; CDR3aa: CASSPSGTGSSYEQYF; CDR3nt: TGTGCCAGCAGCCCCTCCGGGACAGGGTCCTCCTACGAGCAGTACTTC
d_gene: -; v_gene: TRBV9; j_gene: TRBJ2-3; abundance: -; CDR3aa: CASSVVADTDTQYF; CDR3nt: TGTGCCAGCAGCGTAGTTGCAGACACAGATACGCAGTATTTT
d_gene: TRBD2; v_gene: TRBV29-1; j_gene: TRBJ2-5; abundance: -; CDR3aa: CSVPGSSGSGETQYF; CDR3nt: TGCAGCGTGCCGGGGTCTAGCGGGAGCGGGGAGACCCAGTACTTC
d_gene: -; v_gene: TRBV7-9; j_gene: TRBJ2-2; abundance: -; CDR3aa: CASSLYTGELFF; CDR3nt: TGTGCCAGCAGCTTATATACCGGGGAGCTGTTTTTT
d_gene: -; v_gene: TRBV15; j_gene: TRBJ1-4; abundance: -; CDR3aa: CATSRDLAGMGEKLFF; CDR3nt: TGTGCCACCAGCAGAGATCTCGCAGGTATGGGTGAAAAACTGTTTTTT
d_gene: TRBD1; v_gene: TRBV3-1/TRBV3-2; j_gene: TRBJ1-2; abundance: -; CDR3aa: CASSQGTGHYGYTF; CDR3nt: TGTGCCAGCAGCCAGGGGACAGGGCACTATGGCTACACCTTC
d_gene: -; v_gene: TRBV7-2; j_gene: TRBJ1-5; abundance: -; CDR3aa: CASSLRGEGNQPQHF; CDR3nt: TGTGCCAGCAGCTTACGGGGGGAGGGCAATCAGCCCCAGCATTTT
d_gene: -; v_gene: TRBV18; j_gene: TRBJ1-1; abundance: -; CDR3aa: CASSPRRVDTEAFF; CDR3nt: TGTGCCAGCTCACCTCGCAGGGTAGACACTGAAGCTTTCTTT